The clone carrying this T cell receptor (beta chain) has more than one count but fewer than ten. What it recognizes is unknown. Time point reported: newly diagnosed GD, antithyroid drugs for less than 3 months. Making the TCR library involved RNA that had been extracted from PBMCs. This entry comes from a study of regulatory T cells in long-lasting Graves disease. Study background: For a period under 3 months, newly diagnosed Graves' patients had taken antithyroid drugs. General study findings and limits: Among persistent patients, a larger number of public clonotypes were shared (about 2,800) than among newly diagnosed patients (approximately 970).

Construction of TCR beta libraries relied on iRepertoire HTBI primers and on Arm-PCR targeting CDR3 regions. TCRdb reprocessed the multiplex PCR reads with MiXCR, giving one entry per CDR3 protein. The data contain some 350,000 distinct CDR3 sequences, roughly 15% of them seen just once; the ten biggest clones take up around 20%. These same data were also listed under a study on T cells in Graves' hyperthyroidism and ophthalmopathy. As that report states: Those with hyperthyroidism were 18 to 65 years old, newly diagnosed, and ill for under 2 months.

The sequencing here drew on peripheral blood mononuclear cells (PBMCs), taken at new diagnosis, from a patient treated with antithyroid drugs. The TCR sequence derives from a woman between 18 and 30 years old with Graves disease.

For the CDR3, the DNA is TGCGCCAGCAGGACTACTGGGACCGATAATTCACCCCTCCACTTT. Translated: CASRTTGTDNSPLHF. The rearrangement uses TRBV5-1 and TRBJ1-6, with D maybe TRBD1 (5 bases). This CDR3 region has 15 residues. CDR1 is SGHRS, CDR2 YFSETQ, per germline. V lost 5 bases and J 5 bases, leaving 14 bases between the germline ends.